These 4 T cell receptor beta chains came from one sample sequenced in a study of CD8 T cells in ankylosing spondylitis. General study findings and limits: In ankylosing spondylitis blood, a motif of about eight highly homologous TCR beta variants appeared characteristic.

These receptors are not linked to any known antigen. One entry per CDR3 protein, called by TCRdb with MiXCR from the 5' RACE reads. The repertoire holds hundreds of thousands of distinct CDR3 sequences, with 12% as singletons. Sequencing used blood, either unsorted or a sorted T cell fraction (not recorded which). The receptors here all came from a male donor with ankylosing spondylitis.

This clonotype was detected only a few times. The gene calls are TRBV18 and TRBJ1-3, with D unresolved. CDR1 KGHSH and CDR2 LQKENI come from the germline V gene. V lost 3 bases, J lost 0 bases, and 12 bases lay in between. The CDR3 spans 16 residues. The CDR3: CASSPAGSYSGNTIYF. In DNA form, the CDR3 reads TGTGCCAGCTCACCTGCGGGGAGCTACTCTGGAAACACCATATATTTT.

This rearrangement joins TRBV7-9 to TRBJ2-1; a weak D match, TRBD2 (5 bases). CDR1 and CDR2 from the germline V gene are SEHNR and FQNEAQ (reference sequence). CDR3 length: 13 residues. V lost 1 base, J lost 9 bases, and 10 bases lay in between. The CDR3: CASSLVEEVEQFF. DNA for the CDR3: TGTGCCAGCAGCTTAGTTGAGGAGGTTGAGCAGTTCTTC. Supplemented by reference TRBV7-9 and TRBJ2-1, the full variable domain reads DTGVSQNPRHKITKRGQNVTFRCDPISEHNRLYWYRQTLGQGPEFLTYFQNEAQLEKSRLLSDRFSAERPKGSFSTLEIQRTEQGDSAMYLCASSLVEEVEQFFGPGTRLTVL.

The CDR3 protein is CASSSGPSGYEQYF. The DNA for the CDR3 is TGTGCCAGCAGTTCCGGGCCATCGGGCTACGAGCAGTACTTC. V and J are TRBV6-2 or TRBV6-3 and TRBJ2-7; D remains ambiguous. Germline CDR1 reads MNHEY; CDR2 reads SVGEGT. The CDR3 has 14 residues. Trimming took off 4 bases at V and 3 bases at J, with 13 bases between the two ends.

This clonotype came up many times. This chain links TRBV20-1 with TRBJ2-7; 7 positions match TRBD2. The CDR3 sequence is 13 residues long. Germline-derived CDR1 and CDR2 are DFQATT and SNEGSKA (reference sequence). The junction had 8 bases not matched to a gene; V was cut back by 6 bases and J by 3 bases. DNA for the CDR3: TGCAGTGCCCACTGGCGGGGGTTCTACGAGCAGTACTTC. Translated, it gives CSAHWRGFYEQYF.